These 21 T cell receptor beta chains were sequenced from one sample in a study of Ad26.COV2.S vaccination and SARS-CoV-2 variants. The method was immunoSEQ multiplex PCR; TCRdb's version includes in-frame clones alone and lacks a portion of them. This repertoire shows roughly 500,000 clones, nearly 90% found once; its top ten account for roughly 2.5%. As for treatment: roughly 19 received Ad26.COV2.S at low or high dose, single or two shots; about 5 received placebo; per-sample allocation not given. Sampling happened 63 days after the first vaccine or placebo injection. The specimen was peripheral blood, collected in a trial of Ad26.COV2.S vaccine versus placebo. The origin of the receptors is a person between 18 and 65 years old who received the Ad26.COV2.S COVID-19 vaccine or a placebo.

V is TRBV6-5 and J is TRBJ2-5; possible D gene TRBD2, 6 bases. CDR1 and CDR2 (germline): MNHEY, SVGAGI. The V end lost 2 bases, the J end lost 5 bases, and 12 bases lay between the germline ends. The length of the CDR3 is 14 residues. CDR3 coding DNA: TGTGCCAGCAGTTACGGGACTGGGAGGGAGACCCAGTACTTC. Its translation is CASSYGTGRETQYF.

The chain combines TRBV4-3 with TRBJ2-6; tentatively, D is TRBD1 (6 bases). CDR3 length: 18 amino acids. Germline V lookup: CDR1 LGHNA, CDR2 YSLEER. Trimming shortened V by 0 bases and J by 0 bases, and 12 bases separated the two germline ends. The CDR3 region is CASSQDDRRSSGANVLTF. The DNA for the CDR3 is TGCGCCAGCAGCCAAGATGACAGGCGCAGCTCTGGGGCCAACGTCCTGACTTTC.

This sequence joins TRBV19 and TRBJ1-1, with 8 bases matching TRBD1. Germline V gene sequence: CDR1 LNHDA, CDR2 SQIVND (reference sequence). CDR3 size: 17 residues. V trimming: 3 bases; J trimming: 1 base; junction bases outside the gene matches: 10. The CDR3 is CASSMRRLGTGNTEAFF. The CDR3, as DNA: TGTGCCAGTAGTATGCGGAGACTTGGGACAGGGAACACTGAAGCTTTCTTT.

This clone was seen only once. The chain couples TRBV18 to TRBJ2-5; 7 bases map to TRBD2. The CDR3 spans 14 residues. The ends lost 10 bases at V and 2 bases at J; junction bases unmatched: 10. CDR1 is KGHSH, CDR2 LQKENI, per germline. The CDR3: CATGGAGGQETQYF. CDR3 DNA sequence: TGTGCCACGGGAGGAGCGGGTGGTCAAGAGACCCAGTACTTC. Full variable domain (rest looked up from reference TRBV18 and TRBJ2-5): NAGVMQNPRHLVRRRGQEARLRCSPMKGHSHVYWYRQLPEEGLKFMVYLQKENIIDESGMPKERFSAEFPKEGPSILRIQQVVRGDSAAYFCATGGAGGQETQYFGPGTRLLVL.

The chain links TRBV5-3 to TRBJ2-1, with a possible D match to TRBD1 (6 bases). TRBV5-3 is given ORF status, its function remaining uncertain. The V end lost 4 bases, the J end lost 6 bases, and 14 bases lay between the germline ends. The CDR3 totals 14 residues. The CDR3 here is CARSPPRDTNEQFF. Here the CDR3 DNA reads TGTGCCAGAAGCCCTCCCCGGGACACCAATGAGCAGTTCTTC.

The chain recombines TRBV5-8 with TRBJ2-5; D may be TRBD2 (6 bases). The CDR3 consists of 14 residues. Germline V gene sequence: CDR1 SGHTS, CDR2 YDEGEE. V was pared by 3 bases and J by 4 bases, with 13 bases between. The DNA for the CDR3 is TGTGCCAGCAGCTCAGGGCAGGGAGGAGAGACCCAGTACTTC. It codes for CASSSGQGGETQYF.

V is TRBV5-6 and J is TRBJ2-7; D may be TRBD2 (6 bases). From germline, CDR1 is SGHDT and CDR2 YYEEEE. Trimming removed 2 bases at V and 3 bases at J, with 12 bases between. The CDR3 is 14 amino acids. In nucleotides, the CDR3 is TGTGCCAGCAGCTTAAATTTGGGAGGCTACGAGCAGTACTTC. Amino acids: CASSLNLGGYEQYF.

This clone showed up many times. This chain connects TRBV10-3 to TRBJ2-1; D is possibly TRBD1 (5 bases). V dropped 4 bases and J dropped 8 bases, with 18 bases sitting between them. Germline-derived CDR1 and CDR2 are ENHRY and SYGVKD. This CDR3 contains 15 residues. This CDR3 reads CAISARDGSGDEQFF. The CDR3 DNA reads as TGTGCCATCAGTGCCAGGGATGGTTCGGGCGATGAGCAGTTCTTC.

This rearrangement joins TRBV27 to TRBJ2-5; D possibly corresponds to TRBD2 (5 bases). The CDR3 sequence is 13 residues long. The germline V gene has CDR1 MNHEY and CDR2 SMNVEV (reference sequence). V lost 4 bases and J 2 bases, leaving 8 bases between the germline ends. CDR3 amino acids: CASSWGVQETQYF. The CDR3, as DNA: TGTGCCAGCAGTTGGGGAGTTCAAGAGACCCAGTACTTC.

The chain combines TRBV18 with TRBJ1-6; D unclear. The CDR3 runs 16 residues. Between the trimmed V and J ends, which lost 3 bases and 0 bases, there was a span of 9 bases. The germline gives CDR1 KGHSH, CDR2 LQKENI. The CDR3 nucleotides read TGTGCCAGCTCACCTACAGCCAGCTCCTATAATTCACCCCTCCACTTT. It codes for CASSPTASSYNSPLHF.

For this clone: The sample carries other DNA sequences with the same CDR3. J is TRBJ1-1 and V is TRBV2; TRBD1 matches 7 bases. CDR3 length: 13 amino acids. Germline V gene data show CDR1 as SNHLY and CDR2 as FYNNEI. Trimming took 4 bases from V and 5 from J; bases not matched to a gene: 4. CDR3 amino acids: CASSGQGGTEAFF. The CDR3 coding sequence is TGTGCCAGCAGTGGACAGGGAGGGACTGAAGCTTTCTTT.

The chain combines TRBV6-2 or TRBV6-3 with TRBJ1-1, with D possibly TRBD1 on 6 matching bases. Germline V lookup: CDR1 MNHEY, CDR2 SVGEGT. The CDR3 is 17 residues long. Deletions cut 6 bases from V and 1 base from J, with 21 bases between. The CDR3 protein is CASSTLITYRENTEAFF. Written as DNA, the CDR3 is TGTGCCAGCAGCACGCTCATCACCTACAGGGAGAACACTGAAGCTTTCTTT.

The V and J genes are TRBV23-1 and TRBJ1-1; 9 nucleotides align to TRBD1. TRBV23-1 is noted as an ORF with a role that remains uncertain. V was clipped by 6 bases and J by 5 bases; unmatched bases: 1. CDR3 size: 12 residues. This CDR3 reads CASRDRGTEAFF. CDR3 nucleotides: TGCGCCAGCAGGGACAGGGGAACTGAAGCTTTCTTT.

V usage is TRBV7-3 and J usage is TRBJ2-5; the D gene is possibly TRBD2 (5 bases). The germline V gene has CDR1 SGHTA and CDR2 FQGTGA. V gave up 3 bases and J gave up 5 bases, with 13 bases separating them. CDR3 length: 14 residues. Written as DNA, the CDR3 is TGTGCCAGCAGCTTGGTAGGCGGGCGGGAGACCCAGTACTTC. Translating it yields CASSLVGGRETQYF.

The chain couples TRBV19 to TRBJ2-7, with 7 nucleotides matching TRBD2. With V trimmed by 4 bases and J by 5 bases, 14 bases remained unmatched. The germline gives CDR1 LNHDA, CDR2 SQIVND (reference sequence). The CDR3 totals 16 residues. This CDR3 is CASSTRGLVYLDEQYF. The CDR3 DNA reads as TGTGCCAGTAGTACACGAGGACTAGTTTATTTGGACGAGCAGTACTTC.

The genes are TRBV13 and TRBJ2-2, with 11 bases aligning to TRBD1. The CDR3 consists of 14 residues. The V segment lost 5 bases and the J segment 6 bases; nucleotides outside the gene matches: 2. Per germline, CDR1 PRHDT and CDR2 FYEKMQ (reference sequence). The CDR3 region is CASSPGQGAGELFF. The CDR3 nucleotides read TGTGCCAGCAGCCCGGGACAGGGGGCCGGGGAGCTGTTTTTT.

The gene calls are TRBV19 and TRBJ1-5; 7 bases are a match to TRBD1. This CDR3 contains 16 residues. In germline, CDR1 is LNHDA, CDR2 SQIVND (reference sequence). Losses at the gene ends were 5 bases for V and 8 bases for J; bases not matched to a gene: 15. The CDR3 sequence: CASSPQRQGPREPQHF. The CDR3, as DNA: TGTGCCAGTAGTCCTCAGCGACAGGGCCCGCGGGAGCCCCAGCATTTT.

This chain joins TRBV5-1 and TRBJ2-5, with 8 bases matching TRBD1. CDR1 and CDR2 from the germline V gene are SGHRS and YFSETQ. After removal of 4 bases from V and 2 bases from J, the junction contained 10 bases not matched to a gene. CDR3 length: 16 residues. In DNA, the CDR3 is TGCGCCAGCAGCCGAGGGCAGGGGGCAGTACAAGAGACCCAGTACTTC. It is translated as CASSRGQGAVQETQYF.

V gene TRBV5-1 combines with J gene TRBJ1-2, with 8 bases fitting TRBD1. CDR1 and CDR2 from the germline V gene are SGHRS and YFSETQ. The CDR3 length is 14 residues. V was pared by 1 base and J by 4 bases, with 3 bases of the junction left unmatched. CDR3 nucleotide sequence: TGCGCCAGCAGCTTGTCCCAGGGGGCCTATGGCTACACCTTC. Translating gives CASSLSQGAYGYTF. Full variable domain (remainder filled in from reference TRBV5-1 and TRBJ1-2): KAGVTQTPRYLIKTRGQQVTLSCSPISGHRSVSWYQQTPGQGLQFLFEYFSETQRNKGNFPGRFSGRQFSNSRSEMNVSTLELGDSALYLCASSLSQGAYGYTFGSGTRLTVV.

This chain uses TRBV28 with TRBJ2-1; possible D gene TRBD2, 5 bases. Germline lookup yields CDR1 MDHEN and CDR2 SYDVKM. This CDR3 spans 16 amino acids. The ends were cut back, 0 bases at V and 8 bases at J, with 17 bases in the middle. This chain's CDR3 is CASSLCVQDLCDEQFF. The CDR3 coding sequence is TGTGCCAGCAGTTTATGCGTGCAGGACTTGTGCGATGAGCAGTTCTTC.

The chain is built from TRBV3-1 (or the pseudogene TRBV3-2) and TRBJ2-2; no clear D gene. Germline loops: CDR1 LGHDT, CDR2 YNNKEL (reference sequence). V lost 4 bases to trimming and J lost 3 bases, with 6 bases between them. CDR3 length: 13 amino acids. DNA for the CDR3: TGTGCCAGCAGCCTTGGGCACACCGGGGAGCTGTTTTTT. Amino acid sequence: CASSLGHTGELFF.